A single sample gave rise to the 31 T cell receptor beta chains below, sequenced in a study of T cell clonality in common variable immunodeficiency. Only in-frame clones appear in the TCRdb table, and some are missing; sequencing was by immunoSEQ multiplex PCR. Captured here are approximately 81,000 clones, none seen once; the top ten comprise 0.8%. The sample taken for sequencing was peripheral blood mononuclear cells. These receptors came from a person aged 18 to 75 in good health.

This clone was found many times. The read terminates 3 residues ahead of where the CDR3 ends, so the germline J gene completes it. V is TRBV5-1 and J is TRBJ2-5, with a tentative D call TRBD2 (6 bases). The CDR3 spans 16 residues. In germline, CDR1 is SGHRS, CDR2 YFSETQ. Between the trimmed V and J ends, which lost 6 bases and 5 bases, there was a span of 23 bases. CDR3 in amino acids: CASTLGGSPGWETQYF. The CDR3 bases that were read are TGCGCCAGCACCCTTGGGGGGTCCCCAGGCTGGGAGACC.

This clone was seen at least ten times. The DNA ends 3 residues before the CDR3 does, and the rest of the CDR3 is filled in from the germline J gene. The chain has TRBV19 and TRBJ1-6, with 9 bases aligning to TRBD1. V gave up 3 bases and J gave up 0 bases; unmatched junction bases: 3. The CDR3 is 17 residues long. CDR1 is LNHDA, CDR2 SQIVND, per germline (reference sequence). The CDR3 bases that were read are TGTGCCAGTAGTATCGGACAGGGGAGCTCCTATAATTCACCC. As protein: CASSIGQGSSYNSP. The CDR3 reads in full as CASSIGQGSSYNSPLHF.

This clone was picked up many times. The CDR3 extends 3 residues past the end of the read, so its final part is completed from the germline J gene. This sequence joins TRBV19 and TRBJ2-5, with 8 bases lining up with TRBD2. Germline V gives CDR1 LNHDA, CDR2 SQIVND (reference sequence). Trimming cost V 8 bases and J 4 bases; bases outside gene matches: 18. This CDR3 comprises 17 residues. The CDR3 sequence is CASSRTSRRAQGETQYF. Incomplete CDR3 DNA: TGTGCCAGTTCCAGGACTAGCAGGAGGGCCCAAGGAGAGACC.

On this clone itself: One junction end disagrees with the germline gene, perhaps due to a read error. The CDR3 is cut off 3 residues early in the read; its end comes from the germline J gene. Other DNA sequences in the same sample also yield this CDR3. This chain uses TRBV7-9 with TRBJ2-5; D is unresolved. From germline, CDR1 is SEHNR and CDR2 FQNEAQ (reference sequence). The CDR3 has 14 amino acids. Incomplete CDR3 DNA: TGCGCCAGCAGCCCTTCAGAGTACCAAGAGACC. Amino acids: CASSPSEYQET. The CDR3 as a whole reads CASSPSEYQETQYF.

The sample holds many counts of this clone. Coverage ceases 3 residues before the CDR3 finishes, and the germline J gene fills in the end. This chain joins TRBV7-3 and TRBJ2-1, with 9 bases that match TRBD2. V gave up 4 bases and J gave up 3 bases; unmatched junction bases: 4. The CDR3 has 15 amino acids. Germline CDR1 reads SGHTA; CDR2 reads FQGTGA. The CDR3 loop is CASSSIAGDYNEQFF. The DNA read from the CDR3 is TGTGCCAGCAGCTCAATAGCGGGGGACTACAATGAG. Based on the CDR3 plus reference TRBV7-3 and TRBJ2-1, the full variable domain is GAGVSQTPSNKVTEKGKYVELRCDPISGHTALYWYRQSLGQGPEFLIYFQGTGAADDSGLPNDRFFAVRPEGSVSTLKIQRTERGDSAVYLCASSSIAGDYNEQFFGPGTRLTVL.

This clone occurred many times. The CDR3 is cut off 3 residues early in the read; its end comes from the germline J gene. This sequence joins TRBV5-1 and TRBJ2-3; 8 bases are shared with TRBD1. Trimming cost V 4 bases and J 0 bases; bases outside gene matches: 1. The CDR3 is 14 amino acids. Germline V gene lookup returns CDR1 SGHRS and CDR2 YFSETQ. The CDR3 spells CASSRTGSTDTQYF. The CDR3 DNA, read in part, is TGCGCCAGCAGCCGGACAGGGAGCACAGATACG.

This clone was seen at least ten times. With the read ending 3 residues before the CDR3 end, the germline J gene is used to fill in that end. The chain carries TRBV19 and TRBJ2-4; TRBD1 matches at 8 bases. This CDR3 is 14 amino acids long. CDR1 and CDR2 (germline): LNHDA, SQIVND (reference sequence). The ends lost 8 bases at V and 3 bases at J; junction bases unmatched: 6. This chain's CDR3 is CASDRGTVKNIQYF. The DNA read from the CDR3 is TGTGCCAGTGACAGGGGTACCGTCAAAAACATT.

As concerns this clone: A read error is the likely source, as a far larger clone sits one nucleotide away. The missing CDR3 end, 3 residues past where the read stops, is filled in from the germline J gene. This chain links TRBV7-3 with TRBJ2-3, with no clear D. Germline CDR1 is SGHTA and CDR2 is FQGTGA. This CDR3 is 14 amino acids long. The DNA read from the CDR3 is TGTTCCAGCAGCTTGGCGACTAGCACAGATACG. Its translation: CSSSLATSTDT. The whole CDR3 sequence reads CSSSLATSTDTQYF.

This clone has ten or more counts. Read sequence stops 3 residues before the CDR3 end, and the germline J gene provides the missing end. V gene TRBV14 combines with J gene TRBJ1-1; D is undetermined. The CDR3 length is 14 residues. V shed 0 bases and J shed 0 bases, with 5 bases lying between them. The germline V gene has CDR1 SGHDN and CDR2 FVKESK. The CDR3 spells CASSQEAVNTEAFF. Incomplete CDR3 DNA: TGTGCCAGCAGCCAAGAAGCTGTGAACACTGAA.

This clone was picked up many times. The read ends 3 residues before the CDR3 terminus; that terminus is restored from the germline J gene. This chain uses TRBV5-1 with TRBJ2-2; D may be TRBD1 (5 bases). CDR1 and CDR2 from the germline V gene are SGHRS and YFSETQ. The CDR3 is 15 amino acids. V gave up 4 bases and J gave up 5 bases, with 15 bases separating them. CDR3: CASSPGAGWTGELFF. The part of the CDR3 DNA that was read is TGCGCCAGCAGCCCTGGGGCAGGGTGGACCGGGGAG.

At least ten counts were recorded for this clone. The DNA read from the CDR3 is TGTGCCAGCAGCATCGGGACAGGCCACACCGGGGAG. Protein: CASSIGTGHTGE. The whole CDR3 protein reads CASSIGTGHTGELFF. The V and J genes are TRBV7-2 and TRBJ2-2, with TRBD1 identical over 8 bases. Read sequence stops 3 residues before the CDR3 end, and the germline J gene provides the missing end. V lost 5 bases and J lost 3; bases outside the gene matches: 5. CDR3 length: 15 amino acids. CDR1 and CDR2 (germline): SGHTA, FQGNSA.

This clone was seen ten or more times. The sequenced fragment ends 3 residues before the CDR3 boundary, so the rest is inferred from the germline J gene. V is TRBV7-9 and J is TRBJ1-2, with 10 bases that match TRBD1. Per germline, CDR1 SEHNR and CDR2 FQNEAQ (reference sequence). V trimming: 4 bases; J trimming: 4 bases; junction bases outside the gene matches: 6. This CDR3 has 15 residues. CDR3 DNA, as far as it was read: TGTGCCAGCAGCTCCAGACAGGGGGCGGTCTATGGC. It yields the protein CASSSRQGAVYG. The whole CDR3 reads CASSSRQGAVYGYTF.

There are many counts of this clone. Read data end 3 residues before the CDR3 end; the end is taken from the germline J gene. The V and J genes are TRBV29-1 and TRBJ2-2, with TRBD2 matching 9 bases. This CDR3 spans 18 amino acids. The junction had 11 bases not matched to a gene; V was cut back by 1 base and J by 2 bases. Germline CDR1 SQVTM, CDR2 ANQGSEA. CDR3 sequence reads: CSVEGAPETSGNTGELFF. The CDR3 bases that were read are TGCAGCGTTGAAGGGGCCCCGGAGACTAGCGGAAACACCGGGGAG.

This clone showed up many times. The read finishes 3 residues shy of the CDR3 end, and the germline J gene is used to complete it. This rearrangement joins TRBV11-2 to TRBJ2-7, with a weak D call TRBD1 (5 bases). Germline V gene sequence: CDR1 SGHAT, CDR2 FQNNGV. The V end was cut by 6 bases, the J end by 3 bases, with 18 bases between. This CDR3 comprises 15 residues. CDR3 DNA (partial): TGTGCCAGCAGTTATCGGACACGACCTCTCTACGAG. The encoded protein is CASSYRTRPLYE. The CDR3 in its entirety is CASSYRTRPLYEQYF.

This clone was recorded at least ten times. One end of the junction is discordant with germline, which a read error may explain. The read comes to an end 3 residues before the CDR3 does, leaving the germline J gene to fill in the end. V and J are TRBV4-2 and TRBJ2-5; tentative D call: TRBD2 (7 bases). There are 15 residues in the CDR3. Germline CDR1 reads LGHNA; CDR2 reads YNFKEQ. The CDR3: CASSQVRGGDVTQYF. Incomplete CDR3 DNA: TGCGCCAGCAGCCAAGTTAGAGGGGGGGACGTGACC.

A remark on this clone: From the germline J gene comes the end of the CDR3, since the read stops 3 residues before it. The chain couples TRBV19 to TRBJ2-7, with TRBD1 identical over 8 bases. Trimming cost V 9 bases and J 5 bases; bases outside gene matches: 21. The CDR3 covers 17 residues. Germline CDR1 is LNHDA and CDR2 is SQIVND (reference sequence). CDR3 region: CARPRDRFGRPGDEQYF. CDR3 bases read: TGTGCCAGACCCCGGGACAGGTTCGGTCGGCCAGGCGACGAG.

This clone was observed at least ten times. Read sequence stops 3 residues before the CDR3 end, and the germline J gene provides the missing end. The chain is built from TRBV2 and TRBJ1-2, with TRBD1 matching 8 bases. Germline V lookup: CDR1 SNHLY, CDR2 FYNNEI. CDR3 length: 14 residues. After removal of 10 bases from V and 4 bases from J, the junction contained 11 bases not matched to a gene. The CDR3 DNA, read in part, is TGTGCCAACTTAGACAGGGGAAGAGGCTATGGC. Protein product: CANLDRGRGYG. The whole CDR3 sequence is CANLDRGRGYGYTF.

This clone occurred many times. The read is 3 residues too short to cover the CDR3 end, so that end is filled in from the germline J gene. The rearrangement uses TRBV5-6 and TRBJ1-5, with D perhaps TRBD1 (5 bases). Germline V gene sequence: CDR1 SGHDT, CDR2 YYEEEE. Deletions cut 1 base from V and 5 bases from J, with 7 bases between. The CDR3 extends over 13 amino acids. The DNA read from the CDR3 is TGTGCCAGCAGCTTGTGGGGGGATCAGCCC. Residues: CASSLWGDQP. The complete CDR3 reads CASSLWGDQPQHF.

The sample holds many counts of this clone. The read finishes 3 residues shy of the CDR3 end, and the germline J gene is used to complete it. The chain combines TRBV19 with TRBJ1-2; 7 bases map to TRBD1. In germline, CDR1 is LNHDA, CDR2 SQIVND (reference sequence). V gave up 3 bases and J gave up 5 bases; unmatched junction bases: 3. This CDR3 comprises 13 residues. The CDR3 sequence is CASSIDREYGYTF. CDR3 bases read: TGTGCCAGTAGTATTGACAGGGAGTATGGC.

This clone was recorded at least ten times. Read data end 3 residues before the CDR3 end; the end is taken from the germline J gene. The chain uses TRBV5-4 and TRBJ2-5; TRBD1 might be the D (6 bases). V was pared by 3 bases and J by 2 bases, with 11 bases between. CDR1 and CDR2 (germline): SGHNT, YYREEE (reference sequence). CDR3 length equals 14 residues. Partial CDR3 DNA: TGTGCCAGCAGCTCTAGGGGGACACAAGAGACC. Translation: CASSSRGTQET. The CDR3 as a whole reads CASSSRGTQETQYF.

Here the CDR3 reads CASSSQTGNNSPLHF. The CDR3 bases that were read are TGTGCCAGCAGCTCCCAGACAGGAAATAATTCACCC. The chain couples TRBV7-2 to TRBJ1-6, with D perhaps matching TRBD1 (6 bases). The read terminates 3 residues ahead of where the CDR3 ends, so the germline J gene completes it. CDR3 size: 15 residues. V lost 4 bases to trimming and J lost 5 bases, with 12 bases between them. Germline V CDR1 and CDR2: SGHTA, FQGNSA.

Many counts were recorded for this clone. The read comes to an end 3 residues before the CDR3 does, leaving the germline J gene to fill in the end. This chain links TRBV6-2 or TRBV6-3 with TRBJ2-7; D not certain. Germline lookup yields CDR1 MNHEY and CDR2 SVGEGT. The CDR3 spans 14 residues. With 7 bases removed from V and 0 bases from J, the gap between germline ends came to 13 bases. The CDR3 loop is CASTPPPGSYEQYF. CDR3 DNA, as far as it was read: TGTGCCAGCACCCCACCGCCGGGCTCCTACGAG.

This clone was recorded many times. The DNA ends 3 residues before the CDR3 does, and the rest of the CDR3 is filled in from the germline J gene. The chain couples TRBV5-1 to TRBJ2-1; 11 nucleotides line up with TRBD2. The junction had 9 bases not matched to a gene; V was cut back by 3 bases and J by 4 bases. The CDR3 has 17 residues. Per the germline V gene, CDR1 is SGHRS and CDR2 is YFSETQ. The CDR3 bases that were read are TGCGCCAGCAGCTCGGAACCGGGACTAGCGGTGTACAATGAG. It is translated as CASSSEPGLAVYNE. The CDR3 in full is CASSSEPGLAVYNEQFF.

At least ten counts were recorded for this clone. Read sequence stops 3 residues before the CDR3 end, and the germline J gene provides the missing end. The chain has TRBV19 and TRBJ1-5; D gene uncertain. Germline V gene sequence: CDR1 LNHDA, CDR2 SQIVND (reference sequence). V dropped 3 bases and J dropped 4 bases, with 10 bases sitting between them. The CDR3 extends over 14 amino acids. The covered CDR3 bases are TGTGCCAGTAGTATCAAGAGGGCTAATCAGCCC. Translated: CASSIKRANQP. The full CDR3 reads CASSIKRANQPQHF.

For this clone: The read is 3 residues too short to cover the CDR3 end, so that end is filled in from the germline J gene. This chain connects TRBV7-9 to TRBJ2-7; 9 positions agree with TRBD2. The V gene's germline CDR1 is SEHNR and CDR2 FQNEAQ (reference sequence). With 1 base clipped from V and 4 bases from J, the junction kept 5 bases outside the gene matches. This CDR3 spans 15 amino acids. The CDR3: CASSLDRTSVYEQYF. The DNA read from the CDR3 is TGTGCCAGCAGCTTAGATCGGACTAGCGTTTACGAG.

In this sample, this clone turned up many times. The read terminates 3 residues ahead of where the CDR3 ends, so the germline J gene completes it. V usage is TRBV28 and J usage is TRBJ1-5; D is unresolved. The CDR3 is made up of 13 amino acids. CDR1 and CDR2 (germline): MDHEN, SYDVKM. Trimming stripped 7 bases from V and 2 bases from J, with 9 bases between. Partial CDR3 DNA: TGTGCCAGCACCGGTCGGGGCAATCAGCCC. Its translation: CASTGRGNQP. The whole CDR3 protein is CASTGRGNQPQHF.

This clone was recorded many times. The read terminates 3 residues ahead of where the CDR3 ends, so the germline J gene completes it. The chain links TRBV7-6 to TRBJ1-4, with a weak D call TRBD1 (5 bases). CDR3 size: 13 residues. CDR1 is SGHVS and CDR2 is FNYEAQ in the germline V gene. V lost 3 bases and J 5 bases, leaving 7 bases between the germline ends. The CDR3 DNA, read in part, is TGTGCCAGCAGCTTCGCAGGGAATGAAAAA. Its protein product is CASSFAGNEK. The whole CDR3 is CASSFAGNEKLFF.

The table lists this clone with many counts. The sequenced part of the CDR3 DNA is TGCAGCGCTTTAGCGGGGGGAGTCTCCTACGAG. Residues: CSALAGGVSYE. The full CDR3 protein is CSALAGGVSYEQYF. The chain couples TRBV29-1 to TRBJ2-7, with 10 bases fitting TRBD2. The read ends 3 residues before the CDR3 terminus; that terminus is restored from the germline J gene. Germline trimming cut 7 bases from V and 0 bases from J; bases unmatched to any gene: 6. The CDR3 runs 14 residues. From germline, CDR1 is SQVTM and CDR2 ANQGSEA.

This clone was detected many times. The DNA ends 3 residues before the CDR3 does, and the rest of the CDR3 is filled in from the germline J gene. V and J are TRBV30 and TRBJ2-5; D may be TRBD2 (7 bases). The CDR3 is 13 amino acids. The germline gives CDR1 GTSNPN, CDR2 SVGIG (reference sequence). Between the trimmed V and J ends, which lost 7 bases and 4 bases, there was a span of 16 bases. Partial CDR3 DNA: TGTGCCTACGGTCTGGGGGGGGCAGAGACC. Residues: CAYGLGGAET. The full CDR3 sequence reads CAYGLGGAETQYF.

In its sample, this clone was seen many times. Other DNA sequences from this sample encode an identical CDR3 as well. The CDR3 spells CASSLYRGGNTEAFF. The sequenced part of the CDR3 DNA is TGTGCCAGCAGCTTATACCGTGGCGGGAACACTGAA. The rearrangement links TRBV11-2 to TRBJ1-1; D remains unclear. The read terminates 3 residues ahead of where the CDR3 ends, so the germline J gene completes it. The CDR3 is 15 amino acids. The ends were cut back, 2 bases at V and 1 base at J, with 11 bases in the middle. In germline, CDR1 is SGHAT, CDR2 FQNNGV.

This clone showed up just a few times. The read terminates 3 residues before the CDR3 end, so the remaining end is supplied by the germline J gene. The chain is built from TRBV11-2 and TRBJ2-3; D is tentatively TRBD1 or TRBD2 (6 bases each). Trimming took 8 bases from V and 7 from J, leaving 13 bases between them. The V gene's germline CDR1 is SGHAT and CDR2 FQNNGV. This CDR3 contains 12 residues. The part of the CDR3 DNA that was read is TGTGCCAGCGGGAGGACAGCATATACG. It is translated as CASGRTAYT. The entire CDR3 reads CASGRTAYTQYF.